This T cell receptor beta chain comes out of a study of T-cell reconstitution after alpha-beta-depleted transplantation in children. Study findings and constraints: Reportedly, roughly two months post-transplant, alpha-beta T cells arose from several hundred expanded graft clones.

CDR3 length: 16 residues. V lost 3 bases to trimming and J lost 4 bases; unmatched junction nucleotides: 7. CDR1 is MNHEY, CDR2 SVGAGI, per germline. This clonotype was seen only a few times. Antigen specificity is unknown. A library of TCRbeta sequences, prepared with unique molecular identifiers, was generated. TCRdb analysed the PCR reads with MiXCR anew, one entry per CDR3 protein. The data hold fewer than 750,000 distinct CDR3 sequences, with about 21% observed a single time. The rearrangement links TRBV6-5 to TRBJ2-3, with 10 bases matching TRBD1. Sequencing was performed on PBMCs, mostly from graft donor cells, taken 360 days after TCRalphabeta/CD19-depleted stem cell transplant. The sequence was collected from a boy under two years old who had a stem cell transplant for acute myeloid leukemia, so the T cells may come from the graft donor. Written as DNA, the CDR3 is TGTGCCAGCAGTTATGACAGGGGGCGCGGAGCAGATACGCAGTATTTT. Translation gives CASSYDRGRGADTQYF.